The following is a T cell receptor (beta chain) sequence with its context. As yet, its antigen is unknown. The CDR3 runs to 15 residues. Germline values: CDR1 LGHDT, CDR2 YNNKEL (reference sequence). V lost 4 bases and J lost 7; bases outside the gene matches: 10. These data belong to a study of Ad26.COV2.S vaccination and SARS-CoV-2 variants. Study information: Ad26.COV2.S given intramuscularly, once or twice 56 days apart. Points from the study as a whole: Reportedly, after vaccination the spike-specific CD8+ and CD4+ T cell responses displayed substantial breadth. Placebo recipients trailed vaccine recipients in spike-specific TCR breadth.

The treatment is: around 19 received Ad26.COV2.S at low or high dose, single or two shots; several received placebo; per-sample allocation not given. Day 63 after the first vaccine or placebo injection was the time point for sampling. TCRdb keeps only in-frame clones here, not all; method: immunoSEQ multiplex PCR. The profile shows approximately 420,000 clones, 80% to 90% of them singletons. The sample consisted of peripheral blood, taken in a trial of Ad26.COV2.S vaccine versus placebo. The chain has TRBV3-1 (or the pseudogene TRBV3-2) and TRBJ1-3; 7 nucleotides agree with TRBD1. The receptor was isolated from a person between 18 and 65 years old who received the Ad26.COV2.S COVID-19 vaccine or a placebo. CDR3 sequence: CASSPRQGFKNTIYF. The CDR3, as DNA: TGTGCCAGCAGCCCCAGACAGGGTTTCAAGAACACCATATATTTT.